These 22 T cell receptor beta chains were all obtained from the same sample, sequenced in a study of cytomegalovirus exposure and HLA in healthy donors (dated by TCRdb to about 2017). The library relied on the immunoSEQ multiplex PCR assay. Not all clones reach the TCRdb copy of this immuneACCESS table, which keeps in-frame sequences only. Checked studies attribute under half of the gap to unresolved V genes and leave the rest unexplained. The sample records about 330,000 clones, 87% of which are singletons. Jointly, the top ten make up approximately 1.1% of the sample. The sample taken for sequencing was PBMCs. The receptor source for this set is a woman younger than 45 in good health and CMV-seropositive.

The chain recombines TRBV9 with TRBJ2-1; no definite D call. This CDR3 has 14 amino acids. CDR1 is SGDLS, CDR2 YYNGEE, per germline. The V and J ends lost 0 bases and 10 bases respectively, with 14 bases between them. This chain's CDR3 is CASSVEIAAGEQFF. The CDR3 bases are TGTGCCAGCAGCGTAGAGATAGCTGCAGGCGAGCAGTTCTTC.

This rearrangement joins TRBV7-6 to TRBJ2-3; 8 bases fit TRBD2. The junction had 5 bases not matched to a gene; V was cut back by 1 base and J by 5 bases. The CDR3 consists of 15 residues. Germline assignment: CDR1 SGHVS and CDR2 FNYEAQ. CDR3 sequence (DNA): TGTGCCAGCAGCTTAGGCGGGGGGCAGGTAGATACGCAGTATTTT. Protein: CASSLGGGQVDTQYF.

The CDR3 nucleotides are TGTGCCAGCAGTTTATCGTTCGGGACAAACATTGGTAAGAAGTTCTTC. Residues: CASSLSFGTNIGKKFF. V gene TRBV27 combines with J gene TRBJ2-1, with D perhaps TRBD1 (6 bases). The CDR3 sequence is 16 residues long. V lost 0 bases, J lost 14 bases, and 23 bases lay in between. Germline values: CDR1 MNHEY, CDR2 SMNVEV (reference sequence).

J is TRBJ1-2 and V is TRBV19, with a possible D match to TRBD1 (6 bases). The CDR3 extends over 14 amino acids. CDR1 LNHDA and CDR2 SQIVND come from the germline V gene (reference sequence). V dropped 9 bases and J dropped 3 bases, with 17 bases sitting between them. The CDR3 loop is CASRVAGDYYGYTF. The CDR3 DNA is TGTGCCAGCCGGGTGGCAGGGGATTACTATGGCTACACCTTC.

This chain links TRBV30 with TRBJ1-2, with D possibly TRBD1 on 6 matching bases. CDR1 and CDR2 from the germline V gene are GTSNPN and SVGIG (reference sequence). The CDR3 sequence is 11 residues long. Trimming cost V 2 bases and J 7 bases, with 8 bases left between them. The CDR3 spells CAWSSGAGYTF. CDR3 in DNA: TGTGCCTGGAGTTCAGGGGCTGGCTACACCTTC.

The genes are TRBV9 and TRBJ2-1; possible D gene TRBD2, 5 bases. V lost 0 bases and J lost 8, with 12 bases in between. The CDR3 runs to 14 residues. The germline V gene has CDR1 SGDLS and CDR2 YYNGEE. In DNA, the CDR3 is TGTGCCAGCAGCGTAGACCCAGAGGGCTATGAGCAGTTCTTC. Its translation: CASSVDPEGYEQFF.

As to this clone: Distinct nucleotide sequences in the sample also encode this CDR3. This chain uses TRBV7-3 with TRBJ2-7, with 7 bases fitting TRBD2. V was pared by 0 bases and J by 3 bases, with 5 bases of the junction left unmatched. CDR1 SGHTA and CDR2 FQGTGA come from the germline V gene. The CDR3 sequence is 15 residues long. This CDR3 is CASSLTGGTSYEQYF. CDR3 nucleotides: TGTGCCAGCAGCTTAACGGGAGGGACCAGCTACGAGCAGTACTTC. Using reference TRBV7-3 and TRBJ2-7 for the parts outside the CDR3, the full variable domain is GAGVSQTPSNKVTEKGKYVELRCDPISGHTALYWYRQSLGQGPEFLIYFQGTGAADDSGLPNDRFFAVRPEGSVSTLKIQRTERGDSAVYLCASSLTGGTSYEQYFGPGTRLTVT.

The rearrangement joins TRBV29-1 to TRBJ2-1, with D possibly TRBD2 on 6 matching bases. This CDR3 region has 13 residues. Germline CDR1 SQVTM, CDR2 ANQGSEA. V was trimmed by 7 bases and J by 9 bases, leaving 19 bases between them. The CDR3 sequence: CSGSRDFAAEQFF. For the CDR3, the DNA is TGCAGCGGTTCTAGGGACTTCGCCGCTGAGCAGTTCTTC.

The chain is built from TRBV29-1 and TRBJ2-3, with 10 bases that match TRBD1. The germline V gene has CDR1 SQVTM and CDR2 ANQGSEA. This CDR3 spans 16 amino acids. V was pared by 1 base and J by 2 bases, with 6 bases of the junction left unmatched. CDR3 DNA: TGCAGCGTTGAAGGGGGACAGGGGCTACCCACAGATACGCAGTATTTT. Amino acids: CSVEGGQGLPTDTQYF.

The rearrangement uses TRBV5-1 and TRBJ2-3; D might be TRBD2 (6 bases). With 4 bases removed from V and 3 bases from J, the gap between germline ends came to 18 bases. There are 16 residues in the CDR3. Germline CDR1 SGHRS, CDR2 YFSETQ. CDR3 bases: TGCGCCAGCAGCCCGGGGAGGCGAGGGTATACAGATACGCAGTATTTT. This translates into CASSPGRRGYTDTQYF.

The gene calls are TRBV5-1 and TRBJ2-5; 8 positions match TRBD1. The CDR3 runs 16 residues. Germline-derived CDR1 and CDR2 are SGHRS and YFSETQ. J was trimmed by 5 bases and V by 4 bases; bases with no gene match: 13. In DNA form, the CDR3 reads TGCGCCAGCAGCGACCGGGACAGGATGAGCGAGGAGACCCAGTACTTC. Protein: CASSDRDRMSEETQYF. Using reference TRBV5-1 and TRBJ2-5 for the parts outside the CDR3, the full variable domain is KAGVTQTPRYLIKTRGQQVTLSCSPISGHRSVSWYQQTPGQGLQFLFEYFSETQRNKGNFPGRFSGRQFSNSRSEMNVSTLELGDSALYLCASSDRDRMSEETQYFGPGTRLLVL.

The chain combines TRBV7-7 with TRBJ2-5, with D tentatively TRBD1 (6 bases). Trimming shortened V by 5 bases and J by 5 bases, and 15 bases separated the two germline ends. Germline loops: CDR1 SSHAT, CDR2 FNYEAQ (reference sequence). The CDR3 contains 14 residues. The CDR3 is CASSPTGRGETQYF. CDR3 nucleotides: TGTGCCAGCAGCCCTACAGGGCGCGGGGAGACCCAGTACTTC.

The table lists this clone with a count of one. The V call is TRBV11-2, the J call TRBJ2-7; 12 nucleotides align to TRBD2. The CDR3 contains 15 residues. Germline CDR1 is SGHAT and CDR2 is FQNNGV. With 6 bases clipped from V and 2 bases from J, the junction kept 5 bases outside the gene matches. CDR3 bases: TGTGCCAGCAGTCGATCTAGCGGGAGGGCCTACGAGCAGTACTTC. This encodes CASSRSSGRAYEQYF.

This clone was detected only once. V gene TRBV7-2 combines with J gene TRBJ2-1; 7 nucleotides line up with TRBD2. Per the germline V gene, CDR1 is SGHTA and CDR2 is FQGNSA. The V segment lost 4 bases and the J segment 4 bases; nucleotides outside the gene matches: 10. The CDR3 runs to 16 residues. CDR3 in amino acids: CASSWESGVRYNEQFF. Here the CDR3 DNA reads TGTGCCAGCAGCTGGGAAAGCGGGGTCAGGTACAATGAGCAGTTCTTC.

CDR3 bases: TGTGCCAGCAGCTTAGGGGCTCACGAGCAGTACTTC. Encoded protein: CASSLGAHEQYF. The V call is TRBV11-2, the J call TRBJ2-7, with D uncertain. Germline V gene lookup returns CDR1 SGHAT and CDR2 FQNNGV. V gave up 1 base and J gave up 5 bases, with 6 bases separating them. This CDR3 comprises 12 residues.

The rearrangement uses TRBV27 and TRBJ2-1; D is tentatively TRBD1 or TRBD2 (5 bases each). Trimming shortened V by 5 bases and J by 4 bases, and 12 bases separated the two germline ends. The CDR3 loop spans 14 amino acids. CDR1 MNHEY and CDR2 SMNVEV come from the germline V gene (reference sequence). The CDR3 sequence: CASSQSGPYNEQFF. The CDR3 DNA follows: TGTGCCAGCAGTCAATCGGGACCTTACAATGAGCAGTTCTTC.

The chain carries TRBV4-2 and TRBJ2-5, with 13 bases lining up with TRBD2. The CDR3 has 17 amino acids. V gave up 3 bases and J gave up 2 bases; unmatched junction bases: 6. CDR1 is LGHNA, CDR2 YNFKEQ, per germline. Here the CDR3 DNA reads TGTGCCAGCAGCCAGCCACTAGCGGGAGGGGGTCAAGAGACCCAGTACTTC. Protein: CASSQPLAGGGQETQYF.

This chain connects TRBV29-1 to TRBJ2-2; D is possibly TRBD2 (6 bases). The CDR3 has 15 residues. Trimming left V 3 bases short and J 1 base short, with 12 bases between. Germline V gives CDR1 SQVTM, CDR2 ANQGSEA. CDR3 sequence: CSVDPGRGNTGELFF. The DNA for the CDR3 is TGCAGCGTTGATCCGGGGCGGGGGAACACCGGGGAGCTGTTTTTT.

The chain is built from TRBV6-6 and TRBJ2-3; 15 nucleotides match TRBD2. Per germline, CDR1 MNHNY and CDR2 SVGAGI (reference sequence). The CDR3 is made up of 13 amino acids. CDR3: CGTSGGGTDTQYF. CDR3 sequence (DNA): TGTGGGACTAGCGGGGGGGGGACAGATACGCAGTATTTT.

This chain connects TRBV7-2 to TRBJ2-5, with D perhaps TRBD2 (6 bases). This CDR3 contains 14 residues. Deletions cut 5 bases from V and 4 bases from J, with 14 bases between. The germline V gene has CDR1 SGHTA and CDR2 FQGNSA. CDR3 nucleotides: TGTGCCAGCAGCCCCCTCGGGGGACGAGAGACCCAGTACTTC. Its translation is CASSPLGGRETQYF.

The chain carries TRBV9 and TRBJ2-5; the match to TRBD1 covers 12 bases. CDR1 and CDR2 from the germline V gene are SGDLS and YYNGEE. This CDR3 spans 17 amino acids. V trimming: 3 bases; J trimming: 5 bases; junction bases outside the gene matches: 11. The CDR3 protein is CASSASAGTGGGETQYF. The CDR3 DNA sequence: TGTGCCAGCAGCGCGAGTGCCGGGACAGGGGGCGGTGAGACCCAGTACTTC.

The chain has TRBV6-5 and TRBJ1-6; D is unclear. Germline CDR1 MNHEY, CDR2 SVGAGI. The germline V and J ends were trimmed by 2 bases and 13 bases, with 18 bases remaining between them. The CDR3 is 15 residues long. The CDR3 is CASSYGRNIGRPLHF. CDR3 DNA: TGTGCCAGCAGTTACGGCAGGAACATCGGGAGGCCCCTCCACTTT.